This T cell receptor beta chain was sequenced in a study of CD8 T cells in ankylosing spondylitis (dated by TCRdb to 2015 to 2018). Concerning the study at large: T cell receptor beta repertoires were profiled in healthy donors and ankylosing spondylitis patients so that disease-linked TCR variants could be found. Samples of peripheral blood were taken, and for ankylosing spondylitis patients, synovial fluid was collected as well. In total, the full study cohort was made up of about 99 healthy donors and 25 to 30 ankylosing spondylitis patients.

What the research found in general, with its limitations: A TCR beta motif made up of about eight highly homologous amino acid variants appeared to be characteristic of blood from ankylosing spondylitis patients. A CD8+ phenotype was shown by the disease-linked clones, which were found at relatively low frequencies in peripheral blood. Significant enrichment of the disease-linked clones was reported in matched synovial fluid samples from ankylosing spondylitis patients. Some TCR beta motif variants had previously been reported in synovial fluid and blood of reactive arthritis patients, which suggested common disease-initiation mechanisms.

Sequencing was carried out with an Illumina HiSeq 2500. Quantitative 5'-RACE with molecular barcodes was the method used to prepare the TCR beta libraries. The study's own analysis went as follows. To identify disease-linked TCR variants, a new computational method was used, one built on a probabilistic model of VDJ rearrangement. The public sequencing data were trimmed at Q25 with fastp and processed into clonotypes with MiXCR by TCRdb, which kept only in-frame beta chains. Every distinct CDR3 protein forms one entry, paired with its most common genes and DNA. The V and J calls were determined by TCRdb, not by the authors. For this sample there are some 130,000 distinct CDR3 sequences; roughly an eighth appear just once. The ten most abundant clones make up 3% of the sample. Comments on this clonotype: Its target antigen remains unknown. It has no much larger one-base neighbor in the sample; base qualities were not kept.

The CDR3 runs 16 residues from the cysteine to the phenylalanine. Here the CDR3 DNA is all that survives: 48 bases in frame from base 1. Taken from the germline V gene (reference sequence), the CDR1 and CDR2 loops are LNHDA and SQIVND. For this chain, trimming is 4 bases at the V end and 3 bases at the J end, and the number of junction bases without a gene match is 8. This receptor was identified in a female donor with ankylosing spondylitis or in good health (not recorded which). Specimen: blood, either unsorted or a sorted T cell fraction (not recorded which). The chain joins TRBV19 to TRBJ1-2; a stretch of 10 junction bases matches TRBD1. The nucleotide sequence reads TGTGCCAGTAGTACCGCGAGACAGGGGGCGGACTATGGCTACACCTTC. It encodes CASSTARQGADYGYTF.